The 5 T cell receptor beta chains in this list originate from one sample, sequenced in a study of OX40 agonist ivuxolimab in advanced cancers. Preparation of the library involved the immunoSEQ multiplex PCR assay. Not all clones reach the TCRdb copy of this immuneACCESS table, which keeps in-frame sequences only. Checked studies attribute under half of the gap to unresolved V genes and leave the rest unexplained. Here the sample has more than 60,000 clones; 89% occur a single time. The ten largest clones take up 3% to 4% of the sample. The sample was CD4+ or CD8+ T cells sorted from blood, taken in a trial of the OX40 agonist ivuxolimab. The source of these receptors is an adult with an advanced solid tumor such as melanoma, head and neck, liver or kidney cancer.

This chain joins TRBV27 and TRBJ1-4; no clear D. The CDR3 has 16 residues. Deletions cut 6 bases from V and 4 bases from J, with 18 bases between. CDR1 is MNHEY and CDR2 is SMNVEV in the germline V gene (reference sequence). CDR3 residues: CASSQMWGTRNEKLFF. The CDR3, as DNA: TGTGCCAGCAGCCAGATGTGGGGAACACGTAATGAAAAACTGTTTTTT.

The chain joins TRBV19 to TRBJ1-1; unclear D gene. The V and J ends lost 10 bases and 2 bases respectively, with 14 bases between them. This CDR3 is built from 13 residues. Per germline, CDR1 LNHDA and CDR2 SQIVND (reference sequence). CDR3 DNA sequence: TGTGCCACCCTAAGCGAGATTAACACTGAAGCTTTCTTT. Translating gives CATLSEINTEAFF. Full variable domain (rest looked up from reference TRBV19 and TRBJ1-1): DGGITQSPKYLFRKEGQNVTLSCEQNLNHDAMYWYRQDPGQGLRLIYYSQIVNDFQKGDIAEGYSVSREKKESFPLTVTSAQKNPTAFYLCATLSEINTEAFFGQGTRLTVV.

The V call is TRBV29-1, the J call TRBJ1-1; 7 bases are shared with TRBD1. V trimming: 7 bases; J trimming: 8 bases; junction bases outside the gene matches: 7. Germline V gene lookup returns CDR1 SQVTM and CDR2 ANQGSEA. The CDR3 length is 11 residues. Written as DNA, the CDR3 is TGCAGCGCTTACAGGGGAGGAGAAGCTTTCTTT. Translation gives CSAYRGGEAFF.

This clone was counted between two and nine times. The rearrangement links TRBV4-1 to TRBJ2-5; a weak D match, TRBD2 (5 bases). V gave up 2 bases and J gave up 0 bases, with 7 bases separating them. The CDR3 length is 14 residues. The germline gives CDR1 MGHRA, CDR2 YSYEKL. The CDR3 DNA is TGCGCCAGCAGCCAACCGGACTACCAAGAGACCCAGTACTTC. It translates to CASSQPDYQETQYF.

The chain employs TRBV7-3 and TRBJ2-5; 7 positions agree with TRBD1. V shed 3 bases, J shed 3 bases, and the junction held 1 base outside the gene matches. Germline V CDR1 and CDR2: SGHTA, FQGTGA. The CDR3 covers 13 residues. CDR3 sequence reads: CASSFQGEETQYF. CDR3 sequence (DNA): TGTGCCAGCAGCTTTCAGGGGGAAGAGACCCAGTACTTC.